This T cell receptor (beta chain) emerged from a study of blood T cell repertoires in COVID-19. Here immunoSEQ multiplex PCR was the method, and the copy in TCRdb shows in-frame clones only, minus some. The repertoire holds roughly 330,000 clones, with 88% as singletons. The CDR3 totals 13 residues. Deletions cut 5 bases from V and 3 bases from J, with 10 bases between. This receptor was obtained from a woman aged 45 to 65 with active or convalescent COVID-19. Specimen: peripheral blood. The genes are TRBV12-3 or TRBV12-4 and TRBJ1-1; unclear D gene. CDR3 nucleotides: TGTGCCAGCAGTACCCAACAGTACACTGAAGCTTTCTTT. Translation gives CASSTQQYTEAFF.